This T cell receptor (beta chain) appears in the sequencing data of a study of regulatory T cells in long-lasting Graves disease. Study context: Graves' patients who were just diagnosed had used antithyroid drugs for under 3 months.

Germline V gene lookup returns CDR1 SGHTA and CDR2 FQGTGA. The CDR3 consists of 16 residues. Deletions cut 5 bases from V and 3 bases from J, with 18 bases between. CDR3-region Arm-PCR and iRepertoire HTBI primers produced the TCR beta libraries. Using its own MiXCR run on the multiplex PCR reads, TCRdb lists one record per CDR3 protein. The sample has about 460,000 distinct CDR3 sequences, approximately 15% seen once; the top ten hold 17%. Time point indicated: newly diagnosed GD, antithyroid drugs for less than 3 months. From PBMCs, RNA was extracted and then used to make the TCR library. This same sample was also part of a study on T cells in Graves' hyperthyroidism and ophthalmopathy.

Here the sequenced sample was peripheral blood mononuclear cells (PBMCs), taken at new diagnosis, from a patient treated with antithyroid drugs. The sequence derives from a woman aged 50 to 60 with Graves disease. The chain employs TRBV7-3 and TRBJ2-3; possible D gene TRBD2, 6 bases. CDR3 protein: CASSTGKGGVTDTQYF. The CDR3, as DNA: TGTGCCAGCAGCACCGGGAAGGGCGGGGTTACAGATACGCAGTATTTT.